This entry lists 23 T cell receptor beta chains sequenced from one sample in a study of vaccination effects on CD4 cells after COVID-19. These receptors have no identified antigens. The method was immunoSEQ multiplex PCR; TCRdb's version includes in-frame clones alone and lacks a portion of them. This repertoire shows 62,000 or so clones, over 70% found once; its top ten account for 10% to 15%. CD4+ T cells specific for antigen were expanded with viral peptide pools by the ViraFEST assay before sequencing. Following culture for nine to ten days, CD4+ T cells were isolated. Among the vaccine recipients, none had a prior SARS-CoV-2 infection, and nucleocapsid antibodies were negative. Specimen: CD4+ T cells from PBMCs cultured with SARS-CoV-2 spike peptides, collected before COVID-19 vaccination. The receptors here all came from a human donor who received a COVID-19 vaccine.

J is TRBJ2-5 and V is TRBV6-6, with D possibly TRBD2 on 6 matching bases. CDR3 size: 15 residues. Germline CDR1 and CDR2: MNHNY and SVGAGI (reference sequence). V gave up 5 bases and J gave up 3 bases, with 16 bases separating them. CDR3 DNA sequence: TGTGCCAGCAGTCCCAGGTCGGGGGTCAAAGAGACCCAGTACTTC. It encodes CASSPRSGVKETQYF.

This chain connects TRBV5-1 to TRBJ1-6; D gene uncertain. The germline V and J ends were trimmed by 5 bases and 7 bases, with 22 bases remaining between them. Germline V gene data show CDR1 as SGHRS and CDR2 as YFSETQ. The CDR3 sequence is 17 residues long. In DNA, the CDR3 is TGCGCCAGCAGGCGAGAGATGAGTCCTTTTAGCAATTCACCCCTCCACTTT. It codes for CASRREMSPFSNSPLHF.

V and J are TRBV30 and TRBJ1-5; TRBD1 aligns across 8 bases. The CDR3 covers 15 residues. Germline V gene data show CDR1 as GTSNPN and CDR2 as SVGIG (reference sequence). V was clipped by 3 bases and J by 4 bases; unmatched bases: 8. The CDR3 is CAWSTGGAQNQPQHF. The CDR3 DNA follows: TGTGCCTGGAGCACAGGGGGGGCGCAGAATCAGCCCCAGCATTTT.

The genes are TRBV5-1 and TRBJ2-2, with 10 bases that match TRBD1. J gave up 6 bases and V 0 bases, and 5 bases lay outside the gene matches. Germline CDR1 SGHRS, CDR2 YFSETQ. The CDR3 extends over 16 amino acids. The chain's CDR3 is CASSLAGTGDPGELFF. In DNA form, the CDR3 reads TGCGCCAGCAGCTTGGCCGGGACAGGGGATCCCGGGGAGCTGTTTTTT.

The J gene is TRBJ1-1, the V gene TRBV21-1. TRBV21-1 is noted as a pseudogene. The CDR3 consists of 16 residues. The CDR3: CASSKEWDGLNTEAFF. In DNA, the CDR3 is TGTGCCAGCAGCAAAGAGTGGGACGGACTGAACACTGAAGCTTTCTTT.

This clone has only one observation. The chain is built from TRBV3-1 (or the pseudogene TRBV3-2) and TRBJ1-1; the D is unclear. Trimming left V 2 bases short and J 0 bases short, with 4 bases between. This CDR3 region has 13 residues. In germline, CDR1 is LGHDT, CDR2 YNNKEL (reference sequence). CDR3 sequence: CASSQNMNTEAFF. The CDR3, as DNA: TGTGCCAGCAGCCAAAATATGAACACTGAAGCTTTCTTT.

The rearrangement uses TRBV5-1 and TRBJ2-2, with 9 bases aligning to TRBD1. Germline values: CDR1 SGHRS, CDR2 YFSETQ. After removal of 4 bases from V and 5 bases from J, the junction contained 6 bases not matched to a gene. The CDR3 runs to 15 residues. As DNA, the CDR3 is TGCGCCAGCAGCGTCGTGACAGGGGGGACCGGGGAGCTGTTTTTT. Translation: CASSVVTGGTGELFF.

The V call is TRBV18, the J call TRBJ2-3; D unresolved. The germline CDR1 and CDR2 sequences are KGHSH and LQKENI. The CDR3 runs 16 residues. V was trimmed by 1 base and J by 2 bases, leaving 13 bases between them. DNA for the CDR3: TGTGCCAGCTCACCACTTTCCAGGTCATTCACAGATACGCAGTATTTT. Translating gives CASSPLSRSFTDTQYF.

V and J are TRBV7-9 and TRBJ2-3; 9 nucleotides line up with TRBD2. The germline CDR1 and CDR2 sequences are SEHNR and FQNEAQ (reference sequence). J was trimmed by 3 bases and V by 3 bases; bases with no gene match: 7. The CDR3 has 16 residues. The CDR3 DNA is TGTGCCAGCAGCTTTCGATACAGCGGGGGGACAGATACGCAGTATTTT. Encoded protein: CASSFRYSGGTDTQYF.

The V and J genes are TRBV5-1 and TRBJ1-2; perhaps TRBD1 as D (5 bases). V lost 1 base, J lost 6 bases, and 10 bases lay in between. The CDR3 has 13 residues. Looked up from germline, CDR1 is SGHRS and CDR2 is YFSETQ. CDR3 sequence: CASSLSQGDGYTF. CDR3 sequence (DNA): TGCGCCAGCAGCTTGTCGCAGGGCGATGGCTACACCTTC.

The DNA of the CDR3 is TGTGCCAGCAGCTTAAAAGACAGCTCCTACGAGCAGTACGTC. It translates to CASSLKDSSYEQYV. The chain is built from TRBV7-9 and TRBJ2-7; D is perhaps TRBD1 (5 bases). Per germline, CDR1 SEHNR and CDR2 FQNEAQ (reference sequence). The CDR3 runs to 14 residues. With 2 bases removed from V and 0 bases from J, the gap between germline ends came to 8 bases.

The CDR3 loop is CASSQDLGRLNTEAFF. The DNA of the CDR3 is TGTGCCAGCAGCCAAGATCTGGGGCGGCTAAACACTGAAGCTTTCTTT. The rearrangement links TRBV14 to TRBJ1-1; D is perhaps TRBD1 (5 bases). Looked up from germline, CDR1 is SGHDN and CDR2 is FVKESK. Trimming cost V 0 bases and J 2 bases, with 13 bases left between them. The CDR3 is 16 residues long.

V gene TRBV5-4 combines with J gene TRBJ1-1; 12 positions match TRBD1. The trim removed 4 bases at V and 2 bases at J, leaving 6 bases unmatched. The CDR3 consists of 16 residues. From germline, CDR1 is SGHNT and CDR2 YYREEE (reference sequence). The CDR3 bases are TGTGCCAGCAGCCGGGCCGGGACAGGGGGCAACACTGAAGCTTTCTTT. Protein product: CASSRAGTGGNTEAFF. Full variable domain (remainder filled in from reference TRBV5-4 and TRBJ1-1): ETGVTQSPTHLIKTRGQQVTLRCSSQSGHNTVSWYQQALGQGPQFIFQYYREEENGRGNFPPRFSGLQFPNYSSELNVNALELDDSALYLCASSRAGTGGNTEAFFGQGTRLTVV.

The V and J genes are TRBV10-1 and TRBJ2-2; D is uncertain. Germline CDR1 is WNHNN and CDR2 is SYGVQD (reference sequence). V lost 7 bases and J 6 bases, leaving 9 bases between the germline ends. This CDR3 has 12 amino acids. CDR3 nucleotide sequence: TGCGCCAGCACGGGTCCCCCCGGGGAGCTGTTTTTT. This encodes CASTGPPGELFF.

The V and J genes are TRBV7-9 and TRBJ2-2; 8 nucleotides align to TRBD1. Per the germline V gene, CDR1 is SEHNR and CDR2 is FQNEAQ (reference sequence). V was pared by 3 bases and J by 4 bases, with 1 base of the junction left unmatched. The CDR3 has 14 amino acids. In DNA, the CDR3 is TGTGCCAGCAGCTTGACAGGGGCCACCGGGGAGCTGTTTTTT. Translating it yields CASSLTGATGELFF. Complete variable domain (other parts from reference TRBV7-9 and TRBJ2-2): DTGVSQNPRHKITKRGQNVTFRCDPISEHNRLYWYRQTLGQGPEFLTYFQNEAQLEKSRLLSDRFSAERPKGSFSTLEIQRTEQGDSAMYLCASSLTGATGELFFGEGSRLTVL.

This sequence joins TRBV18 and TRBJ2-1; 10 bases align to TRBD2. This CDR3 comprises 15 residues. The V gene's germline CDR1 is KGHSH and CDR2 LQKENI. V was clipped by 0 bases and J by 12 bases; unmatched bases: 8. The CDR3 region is CASSPPSTSGVGQFF. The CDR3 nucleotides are TGTGCCAGCTCACCACCGTCAACTAGCGGGGTGGGGCAGTTCTTC.

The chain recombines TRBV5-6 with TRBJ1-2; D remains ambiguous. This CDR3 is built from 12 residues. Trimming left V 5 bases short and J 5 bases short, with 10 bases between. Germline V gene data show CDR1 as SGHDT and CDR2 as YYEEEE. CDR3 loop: CASSLKIYGYTF. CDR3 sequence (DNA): TGTGCCAGCAGTTTAAAAATATATGGCTACACCTTC.

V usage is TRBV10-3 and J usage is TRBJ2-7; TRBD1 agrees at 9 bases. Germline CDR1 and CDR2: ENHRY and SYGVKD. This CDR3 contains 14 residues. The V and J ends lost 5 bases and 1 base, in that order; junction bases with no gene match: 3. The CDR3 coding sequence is TGTGCCATCAGTCCCGGGACAGGGTCCTACGAGCAGTACGTC. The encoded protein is CAISPGTGSYEQYV.

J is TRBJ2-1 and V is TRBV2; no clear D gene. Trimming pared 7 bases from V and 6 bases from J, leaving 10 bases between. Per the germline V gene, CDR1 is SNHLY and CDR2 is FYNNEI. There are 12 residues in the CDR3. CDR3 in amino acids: CASNRARNEQFF. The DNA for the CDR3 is TGTGCCAGCAATCGGGCCCGCAATGAGCAGTTCTTC.

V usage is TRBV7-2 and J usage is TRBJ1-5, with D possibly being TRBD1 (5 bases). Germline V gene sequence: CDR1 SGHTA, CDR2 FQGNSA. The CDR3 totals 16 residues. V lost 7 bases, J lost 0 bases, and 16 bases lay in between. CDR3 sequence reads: CASTRGGGDSNQPQHF. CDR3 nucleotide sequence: TGTGCCAGCACCCGGGGAGGAGGGGATAGCAATCAGCCCCAGCATTTT.

The CDR3 bases are TGTGCCAGCTCACAAGCTGGATCCATGAACACTGAAGCTTTCTTT. Its translation is CASSQAGSMNTEAFF. The chain has TRBV18 and TRBJ1-1; D remains ambiguous. Per germline, CDR1 KGHSH and CDR2 LQKENI. The V gene lost 4 bases and the J gene lost 0 bases, with 12 bases spanning the gap. There are 15 residues in the CDR3.

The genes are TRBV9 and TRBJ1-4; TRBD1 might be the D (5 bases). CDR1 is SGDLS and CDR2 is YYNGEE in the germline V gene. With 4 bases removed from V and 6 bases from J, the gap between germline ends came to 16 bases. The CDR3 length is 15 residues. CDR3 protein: CASSRFGGEDEKLFF. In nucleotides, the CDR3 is TGTGCCAGCAGCCGATTCGGAGGGGAAGATGAAAAACTGTTTTTT.

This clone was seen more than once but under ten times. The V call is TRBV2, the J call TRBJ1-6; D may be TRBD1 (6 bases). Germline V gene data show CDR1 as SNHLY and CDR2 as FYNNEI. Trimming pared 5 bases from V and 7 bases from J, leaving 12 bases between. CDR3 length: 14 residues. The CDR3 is CASSRGQLNSPLHF. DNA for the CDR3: TGTGCCAGCAGTCGGGGACAACTCAATTCACCCCTCCACTTT.